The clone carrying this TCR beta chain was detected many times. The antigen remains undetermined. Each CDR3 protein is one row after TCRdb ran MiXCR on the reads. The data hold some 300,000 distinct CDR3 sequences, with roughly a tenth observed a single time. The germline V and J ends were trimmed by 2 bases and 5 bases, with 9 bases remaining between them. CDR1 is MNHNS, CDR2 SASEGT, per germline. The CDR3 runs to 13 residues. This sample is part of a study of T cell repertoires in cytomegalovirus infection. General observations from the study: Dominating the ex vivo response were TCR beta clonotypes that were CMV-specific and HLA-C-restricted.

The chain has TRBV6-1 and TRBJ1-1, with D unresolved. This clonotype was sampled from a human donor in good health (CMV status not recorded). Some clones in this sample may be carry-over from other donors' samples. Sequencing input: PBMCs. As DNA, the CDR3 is TGTGCCAGCAGTGAATGGGCCGGGACTGAAGCTTTCTTT. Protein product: CASSEWAGTEAFF.